The rows below give T cell receptor beta chains drawn from one sample of a study of regulatory T cells in long-lasting Graves disease. TCRdb ran MiXCR on the multiplex PCR reads and lists one entry per CDR3 protein. Among 200,000 to 250,000 distinct CDR3 sequences, roughly a fifth were seen once, and the ten largest hold around 11%. The same specimen was also included in a second study, on T cells in Graves' hyperthyroidism and ophthalmopathy.

The input for sequencing was peripheral blood mononuclear cells (PBMCs), taken at new diagnosis, from a patient treated with antithyroid drugs. The receptors were gathered from a woman under 40 with Graves disease. CDR3s include the opening cysteine and the closing phenylalanine or tryptophan. The order of the fields is clone size, D gene, CDR3 length, V gene, J gene, CDR3 DNA, CDR3 protein. A D gene is named only where the DNA matches it firmly. Clone size appears in some rows only: once, few, many, or a class for an expanded clone.

>many|TRBD1|15|TRBV11-3|TRBJ1-4
TGTGCCAGCAGCTTTTCGACAGGGGGCAACGAAAAACTGTTTTTT
CASSFSTGGNEKLFF
>many|NA|15|TRBV6-1|TRBJ1-5
TGTGCCAGCAAGGGGCCCCAAACTAGCAATCAGCCCCAGCATTTT
CASKGPQTSNQPQHF
>many|NA|12|TRBV2|TRBJ2-7
TGTGCCAGCAGTGGGCGGGTCTACGAGCAGTACTTC
CASSGRVYEQYF
>NA|TRBD1|16|TRBV27|TRBJ2-7
TGTGCCAGCAGTTTAATGTCGGGGACAGGCGCCTACGAGCAGTACTTC
CASSLMSGTGAYEQYF
>many|TRBD2|18|TRBV5-1|TRBJ2-2
TGCGCCAGCAGCTTGGGCCTAGCGGGAGGAGCTGGGTCCGGGGAGCTGTTTTTT
CASSLGLAGGAGSGELFF
>many|TRBD1|14|TRBV11-2|TRBJ2-3
TGTGCCAGCAGCTCGACAGGGGGCGCAGATACGCAGTATTTT
CASSSTGGADTQYF
>many|NA|15|TRBV20-1|TRBJ1-6
TGCAGTGCCCGACGGCGGGTAACGGGCAATTCACCCCTCCACTTT
CSARRRVTGNSPLHF
>many|NA|14|TRBV11-3|TRBJ1-2
TGTGCCAGCAGGTCGGGGGCGGGTTACTATGGCTACACCTTC
CASRSGAGYYGYTF
>NA|NA|13|TRBV15|TRBJ1-1
TGTGCCACCAGCGACACAGGGTACACTGAAGCTTTCTTT
CATSDTGYTEAFF
>NA|TRBD1|15|TRBV6-5|TRBJ2-1
TGTGCCAGCAGTTCCCCAGGGGGCAAAACAAATGAGCAGTTCTTC
CASSSPGGKTNEQFF
>many|NA|12|TRBV30|TRBJ2-1
TGTGCCTGGAGTGTTCGGTGGAATGAGCAGTTCTTC
CAWSVRWNEQFF
>many|NA|15|TRBV12-3/TRBV12-4|TRBJ1-6
TGTGCCAGCAGTCCACGGGCCGCCCCAGGGGCACCCCTCCACTTT
CASSPRAAPGAPLHF
>NA|NA|17|TRBV5-6|TRBJ1-1
TGTGCCAGCAGCTTATTATCAGCGACTGCTTACAACACTGAAGCTTTCTTT
CASSLLSATAYNTEAFF
>many|NA|12|TRBV12-3/TRBV12-4|TRBJ2-7
TGTGCCAGCAGTTCGGCTTCCTACGAGCAGTACTTC
CASSSASYEQYF
>many|NA|13|TRBV29-1|TRBJ1-5
TGCAGCGTTTCCGACAGACAGGATCAGCCCCAGCATTTT
CSVSDRQDQPQHF
>many|TRBD2|18|TRBV11-2|TRBJ2-5
TGTGCCAGCAGCTTAACTGGACTAGCGGGGAAGAGCCAAGAGACCCAGTACTTC
CASSLTGLAGKSQETQYF
>many|TRBD2|15|TRBV27|TRBJ2-5
TGTGCCAGCCGAAAACCAGGAGCGGGAAAGGAGACCCAGTACTTC
CASRKPGAGKETQYF
>NA|NA|13|TRBV7-2|TRBJ2-1
TGTGCCAGCAGCCCCCGACTGCCCAATGAGCAGTTCTTC
CASSPRLPNEQFF
>many|NA|15|TRBV6-1|TRBJ2-1
TGTGCCAGCAAAAGGGCAGGGAGCTCCTACAATGAGCAGTTCTTC
CASKRAGSSYNEQFF
>few|NA|16|TRBV9|TRBJ2-7
TGTGCCAGCAGCCCCCGAGAAGGGGGGATTACCTACGAGCAGTACTTC
CASSPREGGITYEQYF
>many|NA|13|TRBV7-9|TRBJ1-4
TGTGCCAGCAAGGCTCCTCGAGCGGGAAAACTGTTTTTT
CASKAPRAGKLFF
>NA|NA|14|TRBV2|TRBJ1-2
TGTGCCAGCAGGGGACAAGGGTTAGGTTATGGCTACACCTTC
CASRGQGLGYGYTF